A single sample gave rise to the 7 T cell receptor beta chains below, sequenced in a study of cytomegalovirus exposure and HLA in healthy donors. Primers: 60 Vbeta forward and 13 Jbeta reverse. The method was immunoSEQ multiplex PCR; TCRdb's version includes in-frame clones alone and lacks a portion of them. The table lists 200,000 or so clones, with around 0.7% in the top ten. The sequenced sample consisted of PBMCs. The source is a boy aged 5-17 years in good health and CMV-seronegative.

This sequence joins TRBV6-5 and TRBJ2-1, with no clear D. This CDR3 has 13 residues. Germline V lookup: CDR1 MNHEY, CDR2 SVGAGI. V gave up 0 bases and J gave up 10 bases, with 10 bases separating them. CDR3 amino acids: CASSYSTSWEQFF. The CDR3 DNA follows: TGTGCCAGCAGTTACTCGACTTCTTGGGAGCAGTTCTTC.

The CDR3 loop is CASSIADLRGYTF. For the CDR3, the DNA is TGTGCCAGTAGTATAGCAGACTTAAGGGGCTACACCTTC. The rearrangement joins TRBV19 to TRBJ1-2; D uncertain. Germline V gene lookup returns CDR1 LNHDA and CDR2 SQIVND (reference sequence). CDR3 size: 13 residues. V was cut by 1 base and J by 8 bases, with 11 bases left in between.

This chain links TRBV4-1 with TRBJ1-1; D ambiguous. From germline, CDR1 is MGHRA and CDR2 YSYEKL. Deletions cut 4 bases from V and 5 bases from J, with 14 bases between. CDR3 size: 14 residues. CDR3 region: CASSLPGRRTEAFF. DNA for the CDR3: TGCGCCAGCAGCCTCCCGGGGAGAAGAACTGAAGCTTTCTTT.

As regards this clone: Other DNA sequences from this sample encode an identical CDR3 as well. The V call is TRBV9, the J call TRBJ1-1; D gene uncertain. The CDR3 runs 15 residues. V lost 4 bases to trimming and J lost 3 bases, with 16 bases between them. Germline V gives CDR1 SGDLS, CDR2 YYNGEE. In DNA, the CDR3 is TGTGCCAGCAGCCCCCGAGCGGAGGCCTACACTGAAGCTTTCTTT. It codes for CASSPRAEAYTEAFF.

The V call is TRBV30, the J call TRBJ2-3, with D possibly TRBD1 on 6 matching bases. The germline V gene encodes CDR1 GTSNPN and CDR2 SVGIG (reference sequence). The CDR3 contains 14 residues. V was pared by 5 bases and J by 7 bases, with 19 bases between. Written as DNA, the CDR3 is TGTGCCTGGCATAAGGACAGCTTTGGGTATACGCAGTATTTT. It specifies CAWHKDSFGYTQYF.

The V and J genes are TRBV6-8 and TRBJ1-5; tentatively, D is TRBD1 (6 bases). Deletions cut 6 bases from V and 1 base from J, with 16 bases between. Germline loops: CDR1 MNHGY, CDR2 SAAAGT. The CDR3 runs to 16 residues. The CDR3 reads CASSPNLDRSNQPQHF. In nucleotides, the CDR3 is TGTGCCAGCAGCCCCAATCTGGACAGAAGCAATCAGCCCCAGCATTTT.

The J gene is TRBJ2-1, the V gene TRBV7-2; D gene unclear. Germline CDR1 is SGHTA and CDR2 is FQGNSA. The germline V and J ends were trimmed by 8 bases and 8 bases, with 7 bases remaining between them. The CDR3 is 10 amino acids. The chain's CDR3 is CASAGHEQFF. The DNA for the CDR3 is TGTGCCAGCGCAGGTCATGAGCAGTTCTTC.